This T cell receptor beta chain was obtained from a study of blood T cell repertoires in COVID-19. Study-level background: Collection of acute and convalescent COVID-19 samples took place in the United States, Italy and Spain. The analysed material was cDNA or gDNA that came from T cells, B-cell-depleted T cells, or PBMCs.

Original processing methods: Amplifying reference gene primers gave estimates of nucleated cell counts. The table came from immunoSEQ multiplex PCR; TCRdb's copy has only in-frame clones and leaves some out. V, J and clone size are those of that table, while D and trimming were read from the DNA. Here the sample spans more than 300,000 clones, around nine tenths being singletons. V lost 2 bases to trimming and J lost 4 bases, with 14 bases between them. In germline, CDR1 is SGHNT, CDR2 YENEEA. The CDR3 is made up of 15 amino acids. The TCR originated in a woman aged 18-29 years who had recovered from COVID-19. Sequenced material: peripheral blood. The V gene is TRBV11-3, the J gene TRBJ1-1, with a possible D match to TRBD1 (6 bases). The CDR3, as DNA: TGTGCCAGCAGCTTATCGGGGGGGGCCGGCACTGAAGCTTTCTTT. It codes for CASSLSGGAGTEAFF.